A selection of T cell receptor beta chains follows, all from one sample in a study of early T cells in non-severe SARS-CoV-2 infection. A single record per CDR3 protein comes from TCRdb applying MiXCR to the 5' RACE reads. The data hold tens of thousands of distinct CDR3 sequences, with about 6.4% observed a single time. The sequencing used whole blood, collected at baseline. These receptors all come from an adult who was a healthcare worker with PCR-confirmed SARS-CoV-2 infection or an uninfected control (not recorded which). The CDR3 runs from the conserved cysteine through the conserved F or W. D genes are given only for firm matches. Clone size appears in some rows only: once, few, many, or a class for an expanded clone.

abundance: many
d_gene: NA
j_gene: TRBJ2-3
v_gene: TRBV2
CDR3aa: CASRDPLDTQYF
CDR3nt: TGTGCCAGCAGAGATCCCCTTGATACGCAGTATTTT

abundance: many
d_gene: TRBD2
j_gene: TRBJ2-7
v_gene: TRBV7-2
CDR3aa: CASSLRGGGANYEQYF
CDR3nt: TGTGCCAGCAGCTTACGAGGCGGGGGGGCGAATTACGAGCAGTACTTC

abundance: NA
d_gene: NA
j_gene: TRBJ2-3
v_gene: TRBV29-1
CDR3aa: CSVSPFLRADTQYF
CDR3nt: TGCAGCGTTTCGCCATTCTTGAGAGCAGATACGCAGTATTTT

abundance: few
d_gene: NA
j_gene: TRBJ1-1
v_gene: TRBV2
CDR3aa: CASSDEGNTEAFF
CDR3nt: TGTGCCAGCAGTGATGAGGGGAACACTGAAGCTTTCTTT

abundance: NA
d_gene: NA
j_gene: TRBJ1-1
v_gene: TRBV6-5
CDR3aa: CASSVSRGGVNTEAFF
CDR3nt: TGTGCCAGCAGTGTGAGCCGGGGAGGCGTGAACACTGAAGCTTTCTTT

abundance: few
d_gene: TRBD2
j_gene: TRBJ2-3
v_gene: TRBV5-4
CDR3aa: CASSLLGSGGASDTQYF
CDR3nt: TGTGCCAGCAGCTTGCTCGGTAGCGGGGGGGCCTCAGATACGCAGTATTTT

abundance: many
d_gene: NA
j_gene: TRBJ2-7
v_gene: TRBV12-3/TRBV12-4
CDR3aa: CASIRGAGRHEQYF
CDR3nt: TGTGCCAGCATCCGAGGGGCGGGGCGACACGAGCAGTACTTC

abundance: many
d_gene: NA
j_gene: TRBJ1-1
v_gene: TRBV18
CDR3aa: CASSPDWNTEAFF
CDR3nt: TGTGCCAGCTCACCAGACTGGAACACTGAAGCTTTCTTT

abundance: few
d_gene: NA
j_gene: TRBJ2-2
v_gene: TRBV24-1
CDR3aa: CATSDRFRPYTGELFF
CDR3nt: TGTGCCACCAGTGACCGGTTTAGGCCATACACCGGGGAGCTGTTTTTT

abundance: many
d_gene: TRBD2
j_gene: TRBJ2-1
v_gene: TRBV4-2
CDR3aa: CASSQVSGGAGYNEQFF
CDR3nt: TGTGCCAGCAGCCAAGTTAGCGGGGGGGCTGGGTACAATGAGCAGTTCTTC

abundance: many
d_gene: TRBD1
j_gene: TRBJ2-5
v_gene: TRBV5-4
CDR3aa: CASSSRQGQYQETQYF
CDR3nt: TGTGCCAGCAGCTCACGACAGGGGCAGTACCAAGAGACCCAGTACTTC

abundance: many
d_gene: NA
j_gene: TRBJ2-2
v_gene: TRBV6-5
CDR3aa: CASSLFPRTGELFF
CDR3nt: TGTGCCAGCAGCCTCTTCCCTCGCACCGGGGAGCTGTTTTTT

abundance: many
d_gene: NA
j_gene: TRBJ2-1
v_gene: TRBV19
CDR3aa: CASGGGFGEQFF
CDR3nt: TGTGCCAGCGGGGGCGGGTTTGGTGAGCAGTTCTTC

abundance: many
d_gene: NA
j_gene: TRBJ1-4
v_gene: TRBV4-2
CDR3aa: CASSQKPERGEKLFF
CDR3nt: TGTGCCAGCAGCCAGAAGCCGGAACGAGGTGAAAAACTGTTTTTT

abundance: many
d_gene: NA
j_gene: TRBJ2-5
v_gene: TRBV11-2
CDR3aa: CASGTPHVLPSQETQYF
CDR3nt: TGTGCCAGCGGAACACCTCACGTTCTGCCTTCCCAAGAGACCCAGTACTTC

abundance: many
d_gene: NA
j_gene: TRBJ2-1
v_gene: TRBV2
CDR3aa: CASSFEGSSYNEQFF
CDR3nt: TGTGCCAGCAGTTTCGAGGGGAGCTCCTACAATGAGCAGTTCTTC

abundance: many
d_gene: TRBD1
j_gene: TRBJ1-2
v_gene: TRBV12-3/TRBV12-4
CDR3aa: CASSYGTGAGKVYGYTF
CDR3nt: TGTGCCAGCAGTTATGGGACAGGGGCAGGAAAGGTCTATGGCTACACCTTC

abundance: few
d_gene: TRBD1
j_gene: TRBJ1-4
v_gene: TRBV18
CDR3aa: CASSPQTGVNEKLFF
CDR3nt: TGTGCCAGCTCACCCCAGACAGGGGTTAATGAAAAACTGTTTTTT

abundance: many
d_gene: NA
j_gene: TRBJ1-2
v_gene: TRBV4-2
CDR3aa: CASSQRGLGMNYGYTF
CDR3nt: TGTGCCAGCAGCCAACGGGGACTAGGCATGAACTATGGCTACACCTTC

abundance: many
d_gene: NA
j_gene: TRBJ2-7
v_gene: TRBV20-1
CDR3aa: CSAIRTPLGEEQYF
CDR3nt: TGCAGTGCCATTAGGACTCCCCTGGGCGAGGAGCAGTACTTC

abundance: many
d_gene: NA
j_gene: TRBJ2-7
v_gene: TRBV3-1
CDR3aa: CASSPAFGYEQYF
CDR3nt: TGTGCCAGCAGCCCTGCTTTTGGCTACGAGCAGTACTTC

abundance: many
d_gene: TRBD1
j_gene: TRBJ1-2
v_gene: TRBV27
CDR3aa: CASSFQGQGDYGYTF
CDR3nt: TGTGCCAGCAGTTTTCAAGGACAGGGCGACTATGGCTACACCTTC

abundance: NA
d_gene: NA
j_gene: TRBJ2-7
v_gene: TRBV6-5
CDR3aa: CASSLRTGGSEQYF
CDR3nt: TGTGCCAGCAGTCTCCGGACAGGAGGGTCCGAGCAGTACTTC